This T cell receptor (beta chain) came from a study of blood T cell repertoires in COVID-19. Overall study context: T cells, B-cell-depleted T cells, or PBMCs provided the cDNA or gDNA that served as material.

This CDR3 is built from 13 residues. CDR1 PRHDT and CDR2 FYEKMQ come from the germline V gene (reference sequence). The germline V and J ends were trimmed by 5 bases and 5 bases, with 12 bases remaining between them. Some clones are missing from TCRdb's copy, which holds only in-frame ones; the method was immunoSEQ multiplex PCR. The sample shows 250,000 to 300,000 clones, around 90% of them seen only once. The sequence came from a woman aged 45-65 years with COVID-19, enrolled during active disease. The sequencing input was peripheral blood. The chain is built from TRBV13 and TRBJ1-2, with D hard to call. The CDR3 loop is CASSRGRGYGYTF. The CDR3 nucleotides read TGTGCCAGCAGCCGAGGGCGTGGGTATGGCTACACCTTC.